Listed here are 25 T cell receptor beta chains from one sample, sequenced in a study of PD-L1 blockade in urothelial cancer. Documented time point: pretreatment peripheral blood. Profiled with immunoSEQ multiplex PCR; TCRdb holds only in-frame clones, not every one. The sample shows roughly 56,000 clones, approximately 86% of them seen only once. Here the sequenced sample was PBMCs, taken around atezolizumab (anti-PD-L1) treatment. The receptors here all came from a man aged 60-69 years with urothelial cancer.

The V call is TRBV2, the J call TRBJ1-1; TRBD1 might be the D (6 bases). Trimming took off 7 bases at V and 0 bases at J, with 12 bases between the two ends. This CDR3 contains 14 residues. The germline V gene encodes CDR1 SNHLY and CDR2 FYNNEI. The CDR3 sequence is CASNNRVLNTEAFF. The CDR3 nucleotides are TGTGCCAGCAACAACAGGGTATTGAACACTGAAGCTTTCTTT.

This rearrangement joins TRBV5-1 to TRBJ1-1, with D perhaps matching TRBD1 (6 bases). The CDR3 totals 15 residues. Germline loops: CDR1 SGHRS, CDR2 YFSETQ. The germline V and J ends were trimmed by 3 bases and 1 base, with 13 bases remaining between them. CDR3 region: CASSSQGGGNTEAFF. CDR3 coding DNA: TGCGCCAGCAGCTCACAGGGTGGAGGGAACACTGAAGCTTTCTTT.

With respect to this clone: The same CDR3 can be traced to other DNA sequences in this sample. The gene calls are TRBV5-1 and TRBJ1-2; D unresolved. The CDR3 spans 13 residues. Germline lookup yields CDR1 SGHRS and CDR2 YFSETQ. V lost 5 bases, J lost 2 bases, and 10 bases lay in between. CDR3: CASSRDTNYGYTF. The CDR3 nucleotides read TGCGCCAGCAGTAGAGACACCAACTATGGCTACACCTTC.

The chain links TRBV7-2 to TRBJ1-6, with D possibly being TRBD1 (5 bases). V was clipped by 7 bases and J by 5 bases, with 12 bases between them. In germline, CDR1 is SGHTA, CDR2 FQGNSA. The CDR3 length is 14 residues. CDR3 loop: CASTLGRNNSPLHF. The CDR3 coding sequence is TGTGCCAGCACCCTGGGGCGGAATAATTCACCCCTCCACTTT.

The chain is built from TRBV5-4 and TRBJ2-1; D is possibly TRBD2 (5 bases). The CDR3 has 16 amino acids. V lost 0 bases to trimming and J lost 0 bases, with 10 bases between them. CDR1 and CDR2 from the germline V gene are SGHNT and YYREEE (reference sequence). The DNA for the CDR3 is TGTGCCAGCAGCTTGGGGACTCCTAGCTCCTACAATGAGCAGTTCTTC. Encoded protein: CASSLGTPSSYNEQFF.

As DNA, the CDR3 is TGTGCCAGCAGCCCTCCTGAGGGGGAAGTAAGAGACGGCCCCCAGTACTTC. This sequence encodes CASSPPEGEVRDGPQYF. The gene calls are TRBV7-8 and TRBJ2-5, with D perhaps TRBD1 (6 bases). Germline CDR1 reads SGHVS; CDR2 reads FQNEAQ. Trimming took 5 bases from V and 9 from J, leaving 28 bases between them. The CDR3 spans 17 residues.

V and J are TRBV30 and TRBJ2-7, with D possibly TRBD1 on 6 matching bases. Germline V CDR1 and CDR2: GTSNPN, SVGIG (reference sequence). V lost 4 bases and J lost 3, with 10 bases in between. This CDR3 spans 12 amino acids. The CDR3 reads CAWKQGIYEQYF. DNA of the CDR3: TGTGCCTGGAAACAGGGAATCTACGAGCAGTACTTC. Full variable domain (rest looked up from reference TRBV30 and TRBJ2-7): SQTIHQWPATLVQPVGSPLSLECTVEGTSNPNLYWYRQAAGRGLQLLFYSVGIGQISSEVPQNLSASRPQDRQFILSSKKLLLSDSGFYLCAWKQGIYEQYFGPGTRLTVT.

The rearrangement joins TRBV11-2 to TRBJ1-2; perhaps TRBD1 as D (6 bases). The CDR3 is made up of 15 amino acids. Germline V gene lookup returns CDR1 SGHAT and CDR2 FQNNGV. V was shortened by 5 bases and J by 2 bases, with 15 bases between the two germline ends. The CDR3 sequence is CASSTARTDNYGYTF. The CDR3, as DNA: TGTGCCAGCAGCACCGCCCGGACAGACAACTATGGCTACACCTTC. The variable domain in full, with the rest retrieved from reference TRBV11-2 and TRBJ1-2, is EAGVAQSPRYKIIEKRQSVAFWCNPISGHATLYWYQQILGQGPKLLIQFQNNGVVDDSQLPKDRFSAERLKGVDSTLKIQPAKLEDSAVYLCASSTARTDNYGYTFGSGTRLTVV.

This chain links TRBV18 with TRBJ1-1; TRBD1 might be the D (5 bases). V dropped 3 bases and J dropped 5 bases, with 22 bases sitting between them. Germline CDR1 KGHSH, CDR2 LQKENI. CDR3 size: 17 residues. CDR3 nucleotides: TGTGCCAGCTCACCCGAGAGCGGGGCCCCGAGGGTAACTGAAGCTTTCTTT. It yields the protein CASSPESGAPRVTEAFF.

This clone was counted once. This CDR3 is CASSPGGSTRTQHF. Written as DNA, the CDR3 is TGTGCCAGCAGCCCAGGGGGCAGCACTAGGACCCAGCATTTT. The chain joins TRBV7-2 to TRBJ1-5; 8 nucleotides line up with TRBD1. CDR1 and CDR2 from the germline V gene are SGHTA and FQGNSA. CDR3 size: 14 residues. The trim removed 5 bases at V and 11 bases at J, leaving 11 bases unmatched.

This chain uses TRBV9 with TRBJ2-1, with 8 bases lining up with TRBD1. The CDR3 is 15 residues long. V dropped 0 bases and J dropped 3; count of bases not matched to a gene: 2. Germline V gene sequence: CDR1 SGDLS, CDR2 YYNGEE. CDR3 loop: CASSVAGTGYNEQFF. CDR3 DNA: TGTGCCAGCAGCGTAGCCGGGACAGGCTACAATGAGCAGTTCTTC. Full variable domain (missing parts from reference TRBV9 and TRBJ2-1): DSGVTQTPKHLITATGQRVTLRCSPRSGDLSVYWYQQSLDQGLQFLIQYYNGEERAKGNILERFSAQQFPDLHSELNLSSLELGDSALYFCASSVAGTGYNEQFFGPGTRLTVL.

In nucleotides, the CDR3 is TGTGCTAGTGGCCGACAGGTATCAGCTTACAATGAGCAGTTCTTC. Protein sequence: CASGRQVSAYNEQFF. V usage is TRBV12-5 and J usage is TRBJ2-1, with TRBD1 as a possible D gene (6 bases). V was shortened by 6 bases and J by 4 bases, with 16 bases between the two germline ends. Germline V CDR1 and CDR2: LGHNT, FRNRAP. The CDR3 has 15 residues. Variable domain in full (rest from reference TRBV12-5 and TRBJ2-1): DARVTQTPRHKVTEMGQEVTMRCQPILGHNTVFWYRQTMMQGLELLAYFRNRAPLDDSGMPKDRFSAEMPDATLATLKIQPSEPRDSAVYFCASGRQVSAYNEQFFGPGTRLTVL.

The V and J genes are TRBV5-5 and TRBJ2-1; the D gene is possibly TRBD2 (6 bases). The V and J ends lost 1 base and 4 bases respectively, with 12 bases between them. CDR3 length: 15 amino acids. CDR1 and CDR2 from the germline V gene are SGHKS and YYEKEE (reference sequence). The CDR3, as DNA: TGTGCCAGCAGCTTGCCGGGAGTGGGGTACAATGAGCAGTTCTTC. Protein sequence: CASSLPGVGYNEQFF. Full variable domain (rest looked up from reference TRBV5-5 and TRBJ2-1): DAGVTQSPTHLIKTRGQQVTLRCSPISGHKSVSWYQQVLGQGPQFIFQYYEKEERGRGNFPDRFSARQFPNYSSELNVNALLLGDSALYLCASSLPGVGYNEQFFGPGTRLTVL.

CDR3: CASSLTPSAEQYF. The DNA of the CDR3 is TGTGCCAGCAGCTTAACGCCGAGTGCCGAGCAGTACTTC. The rearrangement links TRBV7-3 to TRBJ2-7; D remains unclear. This CDR3 is 13 amino acids long. V gave up 0 bases and J gave up 6 bases, with 9 bases separating them. Germline values: CDR1 SGHTA, CDR2 FQGTGA.

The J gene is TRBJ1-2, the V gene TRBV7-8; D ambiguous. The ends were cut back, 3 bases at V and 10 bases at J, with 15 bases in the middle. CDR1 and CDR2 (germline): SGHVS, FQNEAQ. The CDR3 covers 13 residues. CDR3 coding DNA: TGTGCCAGCAGCTTGTCGGGTCTGGTTGACTACACCTTC. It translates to CASSLSGLVDYTF.

The CDR3 reads CASSLWAGPSTDTQYF. CDR3 sequence (DNA): TGTGCCAGCAGCTTATGGGCGGGGCCAAGCACAGATACGCAGTATTTT. This chain joins TRBV7-9 and TRBJ2-3; D perhaps matches TRBD2 (6 bases). There are 16 residues in the CDR3. The ends were cut back, 2 bases at V and 0 bases at J, with 12 bases in the middle. CDR1 and CDR2 from the germline V gene are SEHNR and FQNEAQ (reference sequence).

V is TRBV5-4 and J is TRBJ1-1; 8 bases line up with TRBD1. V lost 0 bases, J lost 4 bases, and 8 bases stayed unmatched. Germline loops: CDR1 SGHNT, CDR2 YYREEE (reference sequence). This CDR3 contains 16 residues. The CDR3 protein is CASSLVRGLGITEAFF. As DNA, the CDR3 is TGTGCCAGCAGCTTGGTCAGGGGGCTAGGGATCACTGAAGCTTTCTTT.

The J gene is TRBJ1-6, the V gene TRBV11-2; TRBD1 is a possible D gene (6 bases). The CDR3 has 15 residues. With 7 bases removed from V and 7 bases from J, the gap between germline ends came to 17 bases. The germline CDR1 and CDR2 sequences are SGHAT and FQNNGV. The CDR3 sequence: CASTEQGVGNSPLHF. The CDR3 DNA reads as TGTGCCAGCACCGAACAGGGAGTAGGGAATTCACCCCTCCACTTT.

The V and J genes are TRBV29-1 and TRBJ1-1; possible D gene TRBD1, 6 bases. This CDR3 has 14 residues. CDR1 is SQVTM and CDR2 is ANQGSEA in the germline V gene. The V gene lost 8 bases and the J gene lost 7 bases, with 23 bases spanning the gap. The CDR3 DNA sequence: TGCAGCACCGGACAGTCCCGGGGTGAGGATGAAGCTTTCTTT. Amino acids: CSTGQSRGEDEAFF.

The CDR3 sequence is CASSRTDSNYGYTF. CDR3 in DNA: TGTGCCAGCTCACGCACGGACAGTAACTATGGCTACACCTTC. The V call is TRBV18, the J call TRBJ1-2, with D possibly TRBD1 on 6 matching bases. The germline V gene encodes CDR1 KGHSH and CDR2 LQKENI. Trimming stripped 4 bases from V and 1 base from J, with 10 bases between. CDR3 size: 14 residues.

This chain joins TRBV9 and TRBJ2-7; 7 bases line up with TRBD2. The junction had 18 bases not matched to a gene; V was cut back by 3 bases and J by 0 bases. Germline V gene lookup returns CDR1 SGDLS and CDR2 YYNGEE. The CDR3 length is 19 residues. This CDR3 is CASSGDPSASGFLSYEQYF. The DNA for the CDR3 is TGTGCCAGCAGCGGAGACCCGTCGGCTAGCGGCTTCCTCTCCTACGAGCAGTACTTC.

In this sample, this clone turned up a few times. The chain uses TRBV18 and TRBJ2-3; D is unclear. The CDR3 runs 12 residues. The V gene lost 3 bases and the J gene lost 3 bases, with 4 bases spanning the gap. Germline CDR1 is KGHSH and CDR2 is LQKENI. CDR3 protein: CASSPATDTQYF. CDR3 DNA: TGTGCCAGCTCACCGGCTACAGATACGCAGTATTTT.

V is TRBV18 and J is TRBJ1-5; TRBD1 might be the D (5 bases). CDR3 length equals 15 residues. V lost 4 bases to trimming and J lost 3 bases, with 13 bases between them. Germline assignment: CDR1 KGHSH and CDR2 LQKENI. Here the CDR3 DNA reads TGTGCCAGCTCACGGGACTTCGGGGTCAATCAGCCCCAGCATTTT. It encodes CASSRDFGVNQPQHF.

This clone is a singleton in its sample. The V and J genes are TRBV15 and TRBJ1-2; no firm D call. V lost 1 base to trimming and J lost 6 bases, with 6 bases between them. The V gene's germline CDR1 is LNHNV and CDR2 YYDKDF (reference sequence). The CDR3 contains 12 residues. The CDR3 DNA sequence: TGTGCCACCAGCAGAGGGAGTGATGGCTACACCTTC. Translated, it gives CATSRGSDGYTF.

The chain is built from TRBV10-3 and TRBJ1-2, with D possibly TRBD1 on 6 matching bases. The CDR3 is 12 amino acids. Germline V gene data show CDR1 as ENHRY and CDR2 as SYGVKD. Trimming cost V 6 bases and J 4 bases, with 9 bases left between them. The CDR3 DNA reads TGTGCCATCAGAGGACAGAGCTATGGCTACACCTTC. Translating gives CAIRGQSYGYTF.